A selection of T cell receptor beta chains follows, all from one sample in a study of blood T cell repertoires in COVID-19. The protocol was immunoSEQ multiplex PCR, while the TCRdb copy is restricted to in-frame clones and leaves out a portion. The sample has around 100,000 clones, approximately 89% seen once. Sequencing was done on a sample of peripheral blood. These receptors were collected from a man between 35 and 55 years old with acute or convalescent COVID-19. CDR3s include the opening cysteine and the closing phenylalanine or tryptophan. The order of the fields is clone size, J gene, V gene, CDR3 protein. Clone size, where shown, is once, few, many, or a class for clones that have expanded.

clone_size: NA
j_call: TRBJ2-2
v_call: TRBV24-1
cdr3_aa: CATSDKSRGPGELFF

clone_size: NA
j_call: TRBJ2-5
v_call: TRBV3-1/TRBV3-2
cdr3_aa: CASSQVPGEQETQYF

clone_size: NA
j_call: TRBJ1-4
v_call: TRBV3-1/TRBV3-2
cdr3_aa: CNGREDEKLFF

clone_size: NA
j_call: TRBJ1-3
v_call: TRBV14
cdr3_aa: CASGQHSGNTIYF

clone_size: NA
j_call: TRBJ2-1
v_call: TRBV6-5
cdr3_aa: CASSYGDRGGGEQFF

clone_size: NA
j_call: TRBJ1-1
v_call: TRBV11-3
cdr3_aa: CASSLTGKNTEAFF

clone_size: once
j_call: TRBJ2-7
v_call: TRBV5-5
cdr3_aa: CASSHNRGQVNSYEQYF

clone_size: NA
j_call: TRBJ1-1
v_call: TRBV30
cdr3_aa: CAWSKKGAFLRYTEAFF

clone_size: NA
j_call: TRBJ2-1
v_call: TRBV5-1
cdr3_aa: CASSLWRRSYNEQFF

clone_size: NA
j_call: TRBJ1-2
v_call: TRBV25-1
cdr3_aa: CASSEYTGDREAYGYTF

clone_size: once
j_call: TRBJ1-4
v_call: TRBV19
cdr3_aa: CASSMGTSEKLFF

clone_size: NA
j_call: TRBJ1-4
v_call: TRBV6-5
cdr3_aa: CASSKRSNEKLFF

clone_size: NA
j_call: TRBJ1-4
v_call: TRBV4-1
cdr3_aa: CASSPPDRGSGKLFF

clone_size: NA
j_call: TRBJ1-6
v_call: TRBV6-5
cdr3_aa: CASTGSSYNSPLHF

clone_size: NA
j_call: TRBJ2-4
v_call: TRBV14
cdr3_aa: CASSQRTGPITIQYF

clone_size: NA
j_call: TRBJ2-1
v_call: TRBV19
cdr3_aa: CASRTSGRSSYNEQFF

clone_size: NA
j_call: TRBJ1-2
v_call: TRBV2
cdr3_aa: CAAGGADYGYTF

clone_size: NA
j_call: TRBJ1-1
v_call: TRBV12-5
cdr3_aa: CASGLRQGNTEAFF

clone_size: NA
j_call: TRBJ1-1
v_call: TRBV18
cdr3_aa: CASRQGRDTEAFF

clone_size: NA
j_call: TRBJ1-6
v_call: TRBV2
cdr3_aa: CASVGHEDSPLHF

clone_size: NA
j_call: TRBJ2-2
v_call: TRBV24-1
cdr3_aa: CATSERGIGELFF

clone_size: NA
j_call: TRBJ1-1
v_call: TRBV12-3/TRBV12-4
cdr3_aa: CASSSSTEAFF

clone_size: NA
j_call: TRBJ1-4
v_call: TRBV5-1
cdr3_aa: CASSLAFQGSIGEKLFF

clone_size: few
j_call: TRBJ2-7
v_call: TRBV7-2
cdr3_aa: CASSLGMAPLSYEQYF

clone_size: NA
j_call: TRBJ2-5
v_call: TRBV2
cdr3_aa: CASSGGPQETQYF

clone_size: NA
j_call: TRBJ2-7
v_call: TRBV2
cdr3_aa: CASAETDNLVPEQYF

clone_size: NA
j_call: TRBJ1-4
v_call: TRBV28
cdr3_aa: CASSLVGGIEKLFF

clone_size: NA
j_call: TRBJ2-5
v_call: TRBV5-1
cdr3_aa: CASSSTSGQETQYF

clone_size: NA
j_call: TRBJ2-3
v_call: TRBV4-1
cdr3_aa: CASSHNEGTDTQYF